A selection of T cell receptor beta chains follows, all from one sample in a study of blood T cell repertoires in COVID-19. Only in-frame clones appear in the TCRdb table, and some are missing; sequencing was by immunoSEQ multiplex PCR. Of 50,000 to 65,000 clones in the sample, more than 75% are singletons; the top ten hold more than 2.5%. Sample: peripheral blood. These receptors were taken from a man aged 45-65 years with active COVID-19. The CDR3 runs from the conserved cysteine through the conserved F or W. Fields, in order: J gene, V gene, clone size, D gene, CDR3 DNA, CDR3 protein. The D gene is left open where the match is weak. The size field is filled for only some rows; it gives once, few, many or a size class.

j_gene: TRBJ1-1
v_gene: TRBV2
abundance: .
d_gene: TRBD1
CDR3nt: TGTGCCAGCAGGACAGGGACTTACACTGAAGCTTTCTTT
CDR3aa: CASRTGTYTEAFF

j_gene: TRBJ2-7
v_gene: TRBV27
abundance: .
d_gene: TRBD1
CDR3nt: TGTGCCAGCAGGAGTCTACTGACAGGGAGTTACGAGCAGTACTTC
CDR3aa: CASRSLLTGSYEQYF

j_gene: TRBJ2-7
v_gene: TRBV4-1
abundance: few
d_gene: TRBD2
CDR3nt: TGCGCCAGCAGCCAAGAGACGGGACTAGCGGGGCGAAGCTCCTACGAGCAGTACTTC
CDR3aa: CASSQETGLAGRSSYEQYF

j_gene: TRBJ1-5
v_gene: TRBV20-1
abundance: once
d_gene: .
CDR3nt: TGCAGTGCTAGTAATCCAGGTCGCAATCAGCCCCAGCATTTT
CDR3aa: CSASNPGRNQPQHF

j_gene: TRBJ2-1
v_gene: TRBV19
abundance: .
d_gene: TRBD2
CDR3nt: TGTGCCAGTAGTATAACCGGCGGGAGGGGTAGTGAGCAGTTCTTC
CDR3aa: CASSITGGRGSEQFF

j_gene: TRBJ1-1
v_gene: TRBV5-1
abundance: .
d_gene: TRBD1
CDR3nt: TGCGCCAGCAGCAAGGGACAGGACTGGGATGAAGCTTTCTTT
CDR3aa: CASSKGQDWDEAFF

j_gene: TRBJ2-5
v_gene: TRBV5-8
abundance: .
d_gene: .
CDR3nt: TGTGCCAGCAGCTTCGGTAACCAAGAGACCCAGTACTTC
CDR3aa: CASSFGNQETQYF

j_gene: TRBJ2-1
v_gene: TRBV19
abundance: .
d_gene: TRBD1
CDR3nt: TGTGCCAGTAGTCAGGGGGTAGAGAGGAATGAGCAGTTCTTC
CDR3aa: CASSQGVERNEQFF

j_gene: TRBJ2-7
v_gene: TRBV29-1
abundance: once
d_gene: TRBD1
CDR3nt: TGCAGCGCCCTAAGGACAGGTTTCGAGCAGTACTTC
CDR3aa: CSALRTGFEQYF

j_gene: TRBJ2-2
v_gene: TRBV28
abundance: .
d_gene: TRBD1
CDR3nt: TGTGCCAGCAGTTTAGAAGGACAGGGCACCGGGGAGCTGTTTTTT
CDR3aa: CASSLEGQGTGELFF

j_gene: TRBJ2-7
v_gene: TRBV13
abundance: few
d_gene: TRBD2
CDR3nt: TGTGCCAGCAGCCTACGTAGGAGACTAGCGGGCTACGAGCAGTACTTC
CDR3aa: CASSLRRRLAGYEQYF

j_gene: TRBJ2-2
v_gene: TRBV3-1/TRBV3-2
abundance: once
d_gene: .
CDR3nt: TGTGCCAGCAGCCCTTTGCGAGGTACCGGGGAGCTGTTTTTT
CDR3aa: CASSPLRGTGELFF

j_gene: TRBJ1-2
v_gene: TRBV28
abundance: .
d_gene: TRBD1
CDR3nt: TGTGCCAGCAGTTTGGGGACAGGGGATGGCTACACCTTC
CDR3aa: CASSLGTGDGYTF

j_gene: TRBJ1-1
v_gene: TRBV7-9
abundance: once
d_gene: TRBD1
CDR3nt: TGTGCCAGCAGCTTAGGAGGTACAGGGGAGACTGAAGCTTTCTTT
CDR3aa: CASSLGGTGETEAFF

j_gene: TRBJ2-1
v_gene: TRBV4-1
abundance: .
d_gene: .
CDR3nt: TGCGCCAGCAGCCAAGAGAGCAATGAGCAGTTCTTC
CDR3aa: CASSQESNEQFF

j_gene: TRBJ2-5
v_gene: TRBV2
abundance: .
d_gene: .
CDR3nt: TGTGCCAGCAGTGAGGGCTCCTCCCAAGAGACCCAGTACTTC
CDR3aa: CASSEGSSQETQYF

j_gene: TRBJ2-3
v_gene: TRBV9
abundance: .
d_gene: .
CDR3nt: TGTGCCAGCAGCATTGACTTGGGCACAGATACGCAGTATTTT
CDR3aa: CASSIDLGTDTQYF

j_gene: TRBJ2-2
v_gene: TRBV2
abundance: .
d_gene: TRBD2
CDR3nt: TGTGCCCGGGGGGTCCGGGGAACCGGGAACACCGGGGAGCTGTTTTTT
CDR3aa: CARGVRGTGNTGELFF

j_gene: TRBJ1-5
v_gene: TRBV7-9
abundance: .
d_gene: .
CDR3nt: TGTGCCAGCAGCCCCGCTGGGGGCCCCAATCAGCCCCAGCATTTT
CDR3aa: CASSPAGGPNQPQHF

j_gene: TRBJ2-2
v_gene: TRBV5-1
abundance: .
d_gene: TRBD1
CDR3nt: TGCGCCAGCAGCGCAGCCCGGGACAGGGTAAACACCGGGGAGCTGTTTTTT
CDR3aa: CASSAARDRVNTGELFF

j_gene: TRBJ1-6
v_gene: TRBV18
abundance: .
d_gene: TRBD1
CDR3nt: TGTGCCAGCTCACCACCGCGGACAGGGGGCTCACCCCTCCACTTT
CDR3aa: CASSPPRTGGSPLHF

j_gene: TRBJ2-6
v_gene: TRBV4-1
abundance: few
d_gene: .
CDR3nt: TGCGCCAGCAGCCACCCGACAGGCCCTCTCTCTGGGGCCAACGTCCTGACTTTC
CDR3aa: CASSHPTGPLSGANVLTF

j_gene: TRBJ1-5
v_gene: TRBV9
abundance: .
d_gene: TRBD1
CDR3nt: TGTGCCAGCTCTCCCGGGACAGATAGCAATCAGCCCCAGCATTTT
CDR3aa: CASSPGTDSNQPQHF

j_gene: TRBJ1-1
v_gene: TRBV12-5
abundance: .
d_gene: .
CDR3nt: TGTGCTAGTGGTACGACCTCGACAGTACCATTTGAAGCTTTCTTT
CDR3aa: CASGTTSTVPFEAFF

j_gene: TRBJ2-5
v_gene: TRBV6-1
abundance: once
d_gene: .
CDR3nt: TGTGCCAGCAGTGAGTACCTAGGAGGCCAAGAGACCCAGTACTTC
CDR3aa: CASSEYLGGQETQYF

j_gene: TRBJ2-1
v_gene: TRBV28
abundance: .
d_gene: .
CDR3nt: TGTGCCAGCAGTCCACAGGGCGGGTACGAGCAGTTCTTC
CDR3aa: CASSPQGGYEQFF

j_gene: TRBJ1-2
v_gene: TRBV5-6
abundance: .
d_gene: TRBD1
CDR3nt: TGTGCCAGCAGCTATTCAGGGGGAAGGAACTATGGCTACACCTTC
CDR3aa: CASSYSGGRNYGYTF

j_gene: TRBJ1-4
v_gene: TRBV30
abundance: .
d_gene: TRBD1
CDR3nt: TGTGCCTGGAGCCCGGGACAGATAAATGAAAAACTGTTTTTT
CDR3aa: CAWSPGQINEKLFF

j_gene: TRBJ2-6
v_gene: TRBV12-1
abundance: .
d_gene: .
CDR3nt: TGTGCCAGCAGCTTTTTTCCCCCCTACCCCCATTCTGGGGCCAACGTCCTGACTTTC
CDR3aa: CASSFFPPYPHSGANVLTF

j_gene: TRBJ2-5
v_gene: TRBV30
abundance: .
d_gene: TRBD2
CDR3nt: TGTGCCTGGAGTAAAAACGGGAGGGCCACAGAGACCCAGTACTTC
CDR3aa: CAWSKNGRATETQYF

j_gene: TRBJ2-1
v_gene: TRBV6-6
abundance: .
d_gene: TRBD2
CDR3nt: TGTGCCAGCAGGCCCACTAGCGGGGGGTCCTACAATGAGCAGTTCTTC
CDR3aa: CASRPTSGGSYNEQFF

j_gene: TRBJ2-3
v_gene: TRBV9
abundance: .
d_gene: TRBD2
CDR3nt: TGTGCCAGCAGCGTAGGACTAGCGTCAGATACGCAGTATTTT
CDR3aa: CASSVGLASDTQYF

j_gene: TRBJ2-3
v_gene: TRBV4-3
abundance: .
d_gene: .
CDR3nt: TGCGCCAGCAGCCAAGATATGGGGTCGGGCGGGGATACGCAGTATTTT
CDR3aa: CASSQDMGSGGDTQYF

j_gene: TRBJ2-3
v_gene: TRBV11-3
abundance: .
d_gene: TRBD2
CDR3nt: TGTGCCAGCAGCTCTCCGATCGCTGGTCAGCGGGGAATTCCCCCCCCGCAGTATTTT
CDR3aa: CASSSPIAGQRGIPPPQYF

j_gene: TRBJ2-2
v_gene: TRBV10-3
abundance: .
d_gene: TRBD1
CDR3nt: TGTGCCATCAGCTATGACAGGGACGCCGGGGAGCTGTTTTTT
CDR3aa: CAISYDRDAGELFF

j_gene: TRBJ1-4
v_gene: TRBV5-1
abundance: .
d_gene: .
CDR3nt: TGCGCCAGCAGCTTGGACAGGGCAACTAATGAAAAACTGTTTTTT
CDR3aa: CASSLDRATNEKLFF

j_gene: TRBJ2-7
v_gene: TRBV5-5
abundance: .
d_gene: .
CDR3nt: TGTGCCAGCAGTTACAGGGACCCCTACGAGCAGTACTTC
CDR3aa: CASSYRDPYEQYF

j_gene: TRBJ2-7
v_gene: TRBV5-1
abundance: .
d_gene: TRBD1
CDR3nt: TGCGCCAGCAGCTTGGTCATGGACAGGGCTTACGAGCAGTACTTC
CDR3aa: CASSLVMDRAYEQYF

j_gene: TRBJ2-1
v_gene: TRBV4-1
abundance: .
d_gene: .
CDR3nt: TGCGCCAGCAGCCCGGACTCTTTCTACAATGAGCAGTTCTTC
CDR3aa: CASSPDSFYNEQFF

j_gene: TRBJ2-5
v_gene: TRBV10-3
abundance: few
d_gene: .
CDR3nt: TGTGCCACCCTTCAGGGTGGGGAGACCCAGTACTTC
CDR3aa: CATLQGGETQYF

j_gene: TRBJ2-2
v_gene: TRBV7-2
abundance: .
d_gene: .
CDR3nt: TGTGCCAGCAGCCCAGGTCCCAACACCGGGGAGCTGTTTTTT
CDR3aa: CASSPGPNTGELFF

j_gene: TRBJ2-7
v_gene: TRBV2
abundance: .
d_gene: .
CDR3nt: TGTGCCAGCAGTGAAAAGGGGGACGAGCAGTACTTC
CDR3aa: CASSEKGDEQYF

j_gene: TRBJ1-1
v_gene: TRBV19
abundance: .
d_gene: .
CDR3nt: TGTGCCAGTAGTCCGCCCCGGCCGGGGACTGAAGCTTTCTTT
CDR3aa: CASSPPRPGTEAFF

j_gene: TRBJ2-5
v_gene: TRBV27
abundance: .
d_gene: .
CDR3nt: TGTGCCAGCAGTTTCGGAGGACGGGAGACCCAGTACTTC
CDR3aa: CASSFGGRETQYF

j_gene: TRBJ2-7
v_gene: TRBV6-5
abundance: .
d_gene: TRBD1
CDR3nt: TGTGCCAGCAGTCGGACAGGGACCTACGAGCAGTACTTC
CDR3aa: CASSRTGTYEQYF

j_gene: TRBJ2-7
v_gene: TRBV15
abundance: .
d_gene: .
CDR3nt: TGTGCCACCAGTAGGGGGTTCTACGAGCAGTACTTC
CDR3aa: CATSRGFYEQYF

j_gene: TRBJ2-3
v_gene: TRBV3-1/TRBV3-2
abundance: .
d_gene: .
CDR3nt: TGTGCCAGCAGCCAAGACGGGGGCACAGATACGCAGTATTTT
CDR3aa: CASSQDGGTDTQYF

j_gene: TRBJ2-1
v_gene: TRBV5-4
abundance: .
d_gene: TRBD2
CDR3nt: TGTGCCAGCAGCTTGGGTGGACTAGCGGTCAATGAGCAGTTCTTC
CDR3aa: CASSLGGLAVNEQFF

j_gene: TRBJ2-1
v_gene: TRBV9
abundance: few
d_gene: TRBD2
CDR3nt: TGTGCCAGCAGCTTAAGGGGACTAGCGGGTTGGAGGAACTACAATGAGCAGTTCTTC
CDR3aa: CASSLRGLAGWRNYNEQFF

j_gene: TRBJ2-7
v_gene: TRBV3-1/TRBV3-2
abundance: .
d_gene: .
CDR3nt: TGTGCCAGCAGCCAAGAAGTAGCGTGGGGCGAGCAGTACTTC
CDR3aa: CASSQEVAWGEQYF

j_gene: TRBJ1-4
v_gene: TRBV27
abundance: .
d_gene: .
CDR3nt: TGTGCCAGCAGTTTATTCGTCGGGGGGGGTGAAAAACTGTTTTTT
CDR3aa: CASSLFVGGGEKLFF

j_gene: TRBJ2-1
v_gene: TRBV5-1
abundance: once
d_gene: .
CDR3nt: TGCGCCAGCACGCCAGGAGCGGGCACCTCCTACAATGAGCAGTTCTTC
CDR3aa: CASTPGAGTSYNEQFF

j_gene: TRBJ2-1
v_gene: TRBV10-3
abundance: .
d_gene: TRBD2
CDR3nt: TGTGCCATCAGTGGACTAGCGGGAGGGCCCTACAATGAGCAGTTCTTC
CDR3aa: CAISGLAGGPYNEQFF

j_gene: TRBJ2-7
v_gene: TRBV2
abundance: .
d_gene: TRBD2
CDR3nt: TGTGCCAGCAGTTTAATCAGCGGGAGCTCCTACGAGCAGTACTTC
CDR3aa: CASSLISGSSYEQYF

j_gene: TRBJ2-3
v_gene: TRBV27
abundance: .
d_gene: .
CDR3nt: TGTGCCAGCACAGGGGACACAGATACGCAGTATTTT
CDR3aa: CASTGDTDTQYF

j_gene: TRBJ1-6
v_gene: TRBV9
abundance: once
d_gene: .
CDR3nt: TGTGCCAGCAGCGAGGGACTTTCATCACCCCTCCACTTT
CDR3aa: CASSEGLSSPLHF

j_gene: TRBJ2-5
v_gene: TRBV7-8
abundance: .
d_gene: TRBD1
CDR3nt: TGTGCCAGCAGCTTCACTTTGGACAGGGTCGATGAGACCCAGTACTTC
CDR3aa: CASSFTLDRVDETQYF

j_gene: TRBJ1-2
v_gene: TRBV9
abundance: .
d_gene: .
CDR3nt: TGTGCCAGCAGCCCGCCGACAGCTAACTATGGCTACACCTTC
CDR3aa: CASSPPTANYGYTF

j_gene: TRBJ1-1
v_gene: TRBV18
abundance: few
d_gene: .
CDR3nt: TGTGCCAGCTCAGTCAACAGGGTTGAAGCTTTCTTT
CDR3aa: CASSVNRVEAFF

j_gene: TRBJ2-7
v_gene: TRBV4-1
abundance: .
d_gene: TRBD1
CDR3nt: TGCGCCAGCAGCCAAGATCCTGGGACAGTGGAATTCCGGCAGTACTTC
CDR3aa: CASSQDPGTVEFRQYF